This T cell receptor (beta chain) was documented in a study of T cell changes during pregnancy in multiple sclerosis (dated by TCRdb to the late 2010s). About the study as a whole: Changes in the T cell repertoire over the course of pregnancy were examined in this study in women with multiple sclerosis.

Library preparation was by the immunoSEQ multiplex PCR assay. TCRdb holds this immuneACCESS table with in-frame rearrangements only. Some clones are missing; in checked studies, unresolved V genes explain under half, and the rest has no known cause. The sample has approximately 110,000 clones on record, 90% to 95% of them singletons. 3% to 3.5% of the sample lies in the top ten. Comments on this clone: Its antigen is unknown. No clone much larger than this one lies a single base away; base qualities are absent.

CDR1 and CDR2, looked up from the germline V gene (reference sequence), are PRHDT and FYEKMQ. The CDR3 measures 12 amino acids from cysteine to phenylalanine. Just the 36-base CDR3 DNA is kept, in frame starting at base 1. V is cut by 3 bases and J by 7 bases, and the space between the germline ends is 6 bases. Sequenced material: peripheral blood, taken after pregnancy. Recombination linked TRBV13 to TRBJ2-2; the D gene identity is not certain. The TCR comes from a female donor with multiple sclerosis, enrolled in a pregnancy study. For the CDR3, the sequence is CASSFSNGELFF. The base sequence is TGTGCCAGCAGCTTTAGTAACGGGGAGCTGTTTTTT.